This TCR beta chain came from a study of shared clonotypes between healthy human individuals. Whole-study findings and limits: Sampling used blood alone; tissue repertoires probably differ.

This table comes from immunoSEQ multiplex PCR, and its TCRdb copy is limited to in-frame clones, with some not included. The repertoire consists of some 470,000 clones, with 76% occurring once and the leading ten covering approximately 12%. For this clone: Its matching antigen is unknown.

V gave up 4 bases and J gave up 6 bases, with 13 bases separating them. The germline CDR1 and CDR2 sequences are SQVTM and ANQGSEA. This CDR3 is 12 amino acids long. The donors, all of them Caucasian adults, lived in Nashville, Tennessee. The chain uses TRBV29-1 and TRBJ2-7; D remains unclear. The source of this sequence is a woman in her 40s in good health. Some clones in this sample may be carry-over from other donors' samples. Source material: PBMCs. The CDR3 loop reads CSVGLQPGEQYF. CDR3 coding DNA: TGCAGCGTTGGGCTGCAACCGGGCGAGCAGTACTTC.